This T cell receptor (beta chain) comes out of a study of blood T cells in healthy people across ages. Using a J-beta primer mix together with a sample-barcoded 5' primer, a second PCR was run for about 6 to 12 cycles. In TCRdb, the 5' RACE reads were re-called with MiXCR into one record per CDR3 protein. Counted here are 650,000 to 800,000 distinct CDR3 sequences, around 42% occurring once; the ten biggest clones make up roughly 18%. The TCR was taken from a man aged 55-75 years in good health. Sequencing was performed on blood.

Written as DNA, the CDR3 is TGTGCCAGCAGCGTAGTCAGAACCGGGGAGCTGTTTTTT. Amino acids: CASSVVRTGELFF. The rearrangement joins TRBV9 to TRBJ2-2; no firm D call. Germline CDR1 SGDLS, CDR2 YYNGEE. CDR3 length: 13 amino acids. Trimming removed 0 bases from V and 5 bases from J, with 5 bases in between.